This TCR beta chain derives from a study of OX40 agonist ivuxolimab in advanced cancers. Study overall: Ivuxolimab is an agonistic anti-OX40 (CD134) antibody, and patients were treated with it. Participants, 82.7% male, averaged about 59 years of age, ranging from about 20 to 79.

This CDR3 has 15 amino acids. Trimming at V came to 0 bases and at J to 7 bases, leaving 3 bases not matched to a gene. The germline V gene has CDR1 SEHNR and CDR2 FQNEAQ (reference sequence). Assay: immunoSEQ multiplex PCR; the TCRdb copy retains only in-frame clones and omits some. Seen here are about 79,000 clones, 94% observed once, and the top ten hold 8.5% to 10%. This TCR came from an adult with an advanced solid tumor such as melanoma, head and neck, liver or kidney cancer. The V call is TRBV7-9, the J call TRBJ2-1; 10 nucleotides match TRBD2. The input for sequencing was CD4+ or CD8+ T cells sorted from blood, taken in a trial of the OX40 agonist ivuxolimab. DNA for the CDR3: TGTGCCAGCAGCTTAGCAGGGACTAGCGAAAATGAGCAGTTCTTC. It codes for CASSLAGTSENEQFF.